The source of this T cell receptor beta chain is a study of sequential checkpoint blockade in melanoma. On the study more broadly: TCRbeta immunosequencing was performed on DNA from around 96 pretreatment melanoma tumor samples.

The treatment is: randomized to nivolumab then ipilimumab (arm A) or the reverse (arm B). Patients had received no earlier DNA-damaging chemotherapy. The table came from immunoSEQ multiplex PCR; TCRdb's copy has only in-frame clones and leaves some out. The top ten hold 11% to 15% of the sample, which has about 10,000 clones, around 23% seen once. The V gene lost 0 bases and the J gene lost 4 bases, with 28 bases spanning the gap. The CDR3 is 20 amino acids. The germline CDR1 and CDR2 sequences are SGHDN and FVKESK. The chain recombines TRBV14 with TRBJ2-7; D is unclear. Sequencing was performed on tumor tissue (inferred from file names), taken from a patient given nivolumab and ipilimumab in sequence. This TCR was sampled from a human donor with melanoma. CDR3 sequence: CASSQDLMDRRDKNHYEQYV. CDR3 coding DNA: TGTGCCAGCAGCCAAGATCTGATGGATCGTCGCGACAAGAACCATTACGAGCAGTACGTC.